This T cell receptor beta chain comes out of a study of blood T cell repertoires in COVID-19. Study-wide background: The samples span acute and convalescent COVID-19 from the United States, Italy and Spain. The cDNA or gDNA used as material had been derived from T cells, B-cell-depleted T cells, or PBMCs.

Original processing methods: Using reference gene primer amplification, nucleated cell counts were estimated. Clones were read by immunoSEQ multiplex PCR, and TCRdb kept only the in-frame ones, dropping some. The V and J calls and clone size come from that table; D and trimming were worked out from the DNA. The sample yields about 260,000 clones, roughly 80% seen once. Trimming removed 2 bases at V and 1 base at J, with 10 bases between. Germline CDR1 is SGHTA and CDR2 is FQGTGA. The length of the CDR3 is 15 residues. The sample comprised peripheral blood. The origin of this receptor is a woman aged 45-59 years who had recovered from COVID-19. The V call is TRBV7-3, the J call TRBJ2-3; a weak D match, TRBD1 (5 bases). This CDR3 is CASSLGRAGTDTQYF. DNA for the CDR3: TGTGCCAGCAGCTTAGGCAGGGCCGGCACAGATACGCAGTATTTT.